Listed below are T cell receptor beta chains from one sample, sequenced in a study of blood T cell repertoires in COVID-19. The protocol was immunoSEQ multiplex PCR, while the TCRdb copy is restricted to in-frame clones and leaves out a portion. This table holds about 140,000 clones, around three quarters found once. Sequenced input: peripheral blood. The source is a man aged 45-65 years with acute or convalescent COVID-19. Each CDR3 is given with its conserved first and last residue. A D gene is named only where the DNA matches it firmly. Some rows have no size entry. The others give once, few or many, or a class for an expanded clone.

d_gene: NA; v_gene: TRBV6-5; j_gene: TRBJ1-2; abundance: NA; CDR3aa: CASSSLNYGYTF; CDR3nt: TGTGCCAGCAGTTCTCTCAACTATGGCTACACCTTC
d_gene: NA; v_gene: TRBV2; j_gene: TRBJ1-6; abundance: NA; CDR3aa: CASSGGRNSPLHF; CDR3nt: TGTGCCAGCAGCGGAGGAAGAAATTCACCCCTCCACTTT
d_gene: TRBD1; v_gene: TRBV5-1; j_gene: TRBJ2-2; abundance: few; CDR3aa: CASGAPTGMFTGELFF; CDR3nt: TGCGCCAGCGGGGCTCCGACAGGGATGTTCACCGGGGAGCTGTTTTTT
d_gene: TRBD1; v_gene: TRBV12-3/TRBV12-4; j_gene: TRBJ1-1; abundance: NA; CDR3aa: CASSLRGTEAFF; CDR3nt: TGTGCCAGCAGCCTCAGGGGGACTGAAGCTTTCTTT
d_gene: TRBD1; v_gene: TRBV7-2; j_gene: TRBJ1-4; abundance: NA; CDR3aa: CASSLVGGDEKLFF; CDR3nt: TGTGCCAGCAGCTTAGTAGGGGGCGATGAAAAACTGTTTTTT
d_gene: TRBD1; v_gene: TRBV19; j_gene: TRBJ1-1; abundance: NA; CDR3aa: CASSFPTGINTEAFF; CDR3nt: TGTGCCAGTAGTTTTCCGACAGGGATAAACACTGAAGCTTTCTTT
d_gene: TRBD1; v_gene: TRBV9; j_gene: TRBJ2-3; abundance: NA; CDR3aa: CASSGGRTGFRTDTQYF; CDR3nt: TGTGCCAGCAGCGGGGGCAGGACAGGGTTTCGGACAGATACGCAGTATTTT
d_gene: TRBD1; v_gene: TRBV6-6; j_gene: TRBJ1-3; abundance: NA; CDR3aa: CASRRDRVPGNTIYF; CDR3nt: TGTGCCAGCAGGCGGGACAGGGTCCCCGGAAACACCATATATTTT
d_gene: NA; v_gene: TRBV24-1; j_gene: TRBJ2-2; abundance: few; CDR3aa: CATSDNPPRDTGELFF; CDR3nt: TGTGCCACCAGTGATAACCCCCCGAGGGACACCGGGGAGCTGTTTTTT
d_gene: TRBD1; v_gene: TRBV5-8; j_gene: TRBJ2-2; abundance: NA; CDR3aa: CASSLVSRGRANTGELFF; CDR3nt: TGTGCCAGCAGCTTGGTTAGCAGGGGGCGAGCGAACACCGGGGAGCTGTTTTTT
d_gene: TRBD1; v_gene: TRBV6-5; j_gene: TRBJ2-1; abundance: once; CDR3aa: CASSKTGGWSNEQFF; CDR3nt: TGTGCCAGCAGTAAAACAGGGGGCTGGAGCAATGAGCAGTTCTTC
d_gene: TRBD1; v_gene: TRBV5-1; j_gene: TRBJ2-5; abundance: NA; CDR3aa: CASSLVGTEETQYF; CDR3nt: TGCGCCAGCAGCTTGGTCGGGACAGAAGAGACCCAGTACTTC
d_gene: NA; v_gene: TRBV9; j_gene: TRBJ1-2; abundance: NA; CDR3aa: CASSADTGYGYTF; CDR3nt: TGTGCCAGCAGCGCGGACACAGGCTATGGCTACACCTTC
d_gene: TRBD1; v_gene: TRBV6-5; j_gene: TRBJ2-3; abundance: NA; CDR3aa: CAIARDRGTDTQYF; CDR3nt: TGTGCCATTGCCCGGGACAGGGGCACAGATACGCAGTATTTT
d_gene: TRBD1; v_gene: TRBV28; j_gene: TRBJ2-1; abundance: NA; CDR3aa: CASSPTGQVQNNEQFF; CDR3nt: TGTGCCAGCAGTCCAACGGGACAGGTCCAAAACAATGAGCAGTTCTTC
d_gene: NA; v_gene: TRBV2; j_gene: TRBJ2-3; abundance: NA; CDR3aa: CASRDSTGTTDTQYF; CDR3nt: TGTGCCAGCAGGGACTCCACAGGGACCACAGATACGCAGTATTTT
d_gene: NA; v_gene: TRBV2; j_gene: TRBJ1-1; abundance: NA; CDR3aa: CASSEGEYTEAFF; CDR3nt: TGTGCCAGCAGTGAAGGGGAGTACACTGAAGCTTTCTTT
d_gene: NA; v_gene: TRBV27; j_gene: TRBJ1-4; abundance: NA; CDR3aa: CASRQTSTNEKLFF; CDR3nt: TGTGCCAGCAGGCAGACATCAACTAATGAAAAACTGTTTTTT
d_gene: TRBD1; v_gene: TRBV7-2; j_gene: TRBJ2-5; abundance: NA; CDR3aa: CASSLTGGWETQYF; CDR3nt: TGTGCCAGCAGCTTGACAGGGGGCTGGGAGACCCAGTACTTC
d_gene: TRBD1; v_gene: TRBV28; j_gene: TRBJ2-1; abundance: NA; CDR3aa: CASSTQGVSYNEQFF; CDR3nt: TGTGCCAGCAGTACTCAGGGGGTCTCCTACAATGAGCAGTTCTTC
d_gene: NA; v_gene: TRBV29-1; j_gene: TRBJ1-5; abundance: NA; CDR3aa: CSVGAGNNQPQHF; CDR3nt: TGCAGCGTTGGTGCGGGGAACAATCAGCCCCAGCATTTT
d_gene: NA; v_gene: TRBV6-5; j_gene: TRBJ2-1; abundance: once; CDR3aa: CASRELPPNEQFF; CDR3nt: TGTGCCAGCCGGGAACTCCCCCCCAATGAGCAGTTCTTC
d_gene: TRBD1; v_gene: TRBV5-1; j_gene: TRBJ2-1; abundance: NA; CDR3aa: CASSLGQGVNEQFF; CDR3nt: TGCGCCAGCAGCTTGGGACAGGGGGTTAATGAGCAGTTCTTC
d_gene: TRBD2; v_gene: TRBV7-9; j_gene: TRBJ2-3; abundance: NA; CDR3aa: CASSHILAGDTDTQYF; CDR3nt: TGTGCCAGCAGCCATATCCTAGCGGGGGACACAGATACGCAGTATTTT
d_gene: NA; v_gene: TRBV13; j_gene: TRBJ2-5; abundance: many; CDR3aa: CASSLRGGSREETQYF; CDR3nt: TGTGCCAGCAGCTTAAGGGGGGGGTCCCGAGAAGAGACCCAGTACTTC
d_gene: NA; v_gene: TRBV7-2; j_gene: TRBJ1-5; abundance: NA; CDR3aa: CASSFNGGNQPQHF; CDR3nt: TGTGCCAGCAGCTTCAACGGAGGCAATCAGCCCCAGCATTTT
d_gene: TRBD1; v_gene: TRBV5-1; j_gene: TRBJ1-2; abundance: once; CDR3aa: CASSQRTGYGYTF; CDR3nt: TGCGCCAGCAGCCAACGGACAGGTTATGGCTACACCTTC
d_gene: TRBD2; v_gene: TRBV18; j_gene: TRBJ2-3; abundance: NA; CDR3aa: CASSPSLGGADTQYF; CDR3nt: TGTGCCAGCTCACCAAGTCTCGGGGGGGCAGATACGCAGTATTTT
d_gene: TRBD1; v_gene: TRBV5-1; j_gene: TRBJ1-2; abundance: NA; CDR3aa: CASSSAGDRGSNYGYTF; CDR3nt: TGCGCCAGCAGCTCGGCCGGGGACAGGGGCTCTAACTATGGCTACACCTTC
d_gene: TRBD2; v_gene: TRBV9; j_gene: TRBJ2-1; abundance: NA; CDR3aa: CASSVASGGAHEQFF; CDR3nt: TGTGCCAGCAGCGTAGCTAGCGGGGGGGCCCATGAGCAGTTCTTC
d_gene: TRBD2; v_gene: TRBV5-4; j_gene: TRBJ2-2; abundance: few; CDR3aa: CASSSLVAGGDGELFF; CDR3nt: TGTGCCAGCAGCTCGTTGGTAGCGGGGGGTGACGGGGAGCTGTTTTTT
d_gene: NA; v_gene: TRBV5-1; j_gene: TRBJ2-1; abundance: NA; CDR3aa: CASSLGQHYNEQFF; CDR3nt: TGCGCCAGCAGCTTGGGACAGCACTACAATGAGCAGTTCTTC
d_gene: NA; v_gene: TRBV5-1; j_gene: TRBJ1-2; abundance: once; CDR3aa: CASSLEAGVGYTF; CDR3nt: TGCGCCAGCAGCTTGGAGGCAGGGGTAGGCTACACCTTC
d_gene: TRBD1; v_gene: TRBV9; j_gene: TRBJ1-3; abundance: NA; CDR3aa: CASSVQGAVGNTIYF; CDR3nt: TGTGCCAGCAGCGTACAGGGGGCGGTTGGAAACACCATATATTTT
d_gene: TRBD2; v_gene: TRBV30; j_gene: TRBJ2-3; abundance: NA; CDR3aa: CAWTRTSGGADTQYF; CDR3nt: TGTGCCTGGACCCGAACTAGCGGGGGGGCAGATACGCAGTATTTT
d_gene: TRBD1; v_gene: TRBV6-1; j_gene: TRBJ1-2; abundance: few; CDR3aa: CASSEGQGGYGYTF; CDR3nt: TGTGCCAGCAGTGAGGGGCAGGGGGGCTATGGCTACACCTTC
d_gene: TRBD1; v_gene: TRBV10-2; j_gene: TRBJ1-1; abundance: NA; CDR3aa: CASSGILTGETEAFF; CDR3nt: TGCGCCAGCAGTGGCATCCTGACAGGGGAGACTGAAGCTTTCTTT
d_gene: NA; v_gene: TRBV24-1; j_gene: TRBJ2-1; abundance: few; CDR3aa: CATSDPSRDTYNEQFF; CDR3nt: TGTGCCACCAGTGACCCAAGCCGGGACACATACAATGAGCAGTTCTTC
d_gene: TRBD1; v_gene: TRBV7-2; j_gene: TRBJ1-1; abundance: NA; CDR3aa: CASSVDRLEAFF; CDR3nt: TGTGCCAGCAGCGTGGACAGGCTCGAAGCTTTCTTT
d_gene: NA; v_gene: TRBV7-3; j_gene: TRBJ1-3; abundance: NA; CDR3aa: CASSTGTGNTIYF; CDR3nt: TGTGCCAGCAGCACAGGGACTGGAAACACCATATATTTT
d_gene: TRBD1; v_gene: TRBV5-1; j_gene: TRBJ1-2; abundance: NA; CDR3aa: CASSLGGQGIDGYTF; CDR3nt: TGCGCCAGCAGCTTGGGGGGACAGGGGATTGATGGCTACACCTTC
d_gene: TRBD1; v_gene: TRBV2; j_gene: TRBJ1-1; abundance: NA; CDR3aa: CASRGQMNTEAFF; CDR3nt: TGTGCCAGTAGGGGACAGATGAACACTGAAGCTTTCTTT